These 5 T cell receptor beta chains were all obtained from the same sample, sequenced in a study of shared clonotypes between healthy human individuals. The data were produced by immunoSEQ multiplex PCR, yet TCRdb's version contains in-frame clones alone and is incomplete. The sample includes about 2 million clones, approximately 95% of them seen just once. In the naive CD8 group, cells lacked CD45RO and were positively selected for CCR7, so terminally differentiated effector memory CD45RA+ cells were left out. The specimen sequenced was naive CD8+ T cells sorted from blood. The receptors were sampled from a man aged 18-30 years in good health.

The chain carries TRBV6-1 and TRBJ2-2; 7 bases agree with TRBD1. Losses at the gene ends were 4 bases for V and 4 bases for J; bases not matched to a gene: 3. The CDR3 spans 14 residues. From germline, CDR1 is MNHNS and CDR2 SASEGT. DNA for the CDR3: TGTGCCAGCAGTGTACAGGGGAGCACCGGGGAGCTGTTTTTT. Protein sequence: CASSVQGSTGELFF.

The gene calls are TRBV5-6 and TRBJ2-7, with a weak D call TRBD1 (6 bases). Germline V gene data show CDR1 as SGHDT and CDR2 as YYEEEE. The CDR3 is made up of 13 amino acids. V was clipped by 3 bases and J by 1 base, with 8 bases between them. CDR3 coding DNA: TGTGCCAGCAGCTACGGACAGTCCTACGAGCAGTACTTC. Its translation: CASSYGQSYEQYF.

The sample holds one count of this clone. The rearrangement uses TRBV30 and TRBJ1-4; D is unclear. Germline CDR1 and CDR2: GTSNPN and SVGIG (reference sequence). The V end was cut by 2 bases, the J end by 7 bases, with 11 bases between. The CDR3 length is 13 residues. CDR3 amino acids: CAWSLWTGEKLFF. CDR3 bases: TGTGCCTGGAGTCTATGGACCGGTGAAAAACTGTTTTTT.

CDR3 protein: CASSDPSGGDQPQHF. The CDR3 DNA is TGTGCCAGCAGTGACCCCTCAGGGGGGGATCAGCCCCAGCATTTT. V gene TRBV6-1 combines with J gene TRBJ1-5; TRBD1 matches 7 bases. V lost 3 bases and J lost 5; bases outside the gene matches: 7. Germline CDR1 is MNHNS and CDR2 is SASEGT. The CDR3 spans 15 residues.

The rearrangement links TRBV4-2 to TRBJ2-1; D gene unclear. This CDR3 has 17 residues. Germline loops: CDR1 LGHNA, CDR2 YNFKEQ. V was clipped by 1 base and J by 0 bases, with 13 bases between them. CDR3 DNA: TGTGCCAGCAGCCAAGCCGAGCCGTGGAGCTCCTACAATGAGCAGTTCTTC. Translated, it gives CASSQAEPWSSYNEQFF.